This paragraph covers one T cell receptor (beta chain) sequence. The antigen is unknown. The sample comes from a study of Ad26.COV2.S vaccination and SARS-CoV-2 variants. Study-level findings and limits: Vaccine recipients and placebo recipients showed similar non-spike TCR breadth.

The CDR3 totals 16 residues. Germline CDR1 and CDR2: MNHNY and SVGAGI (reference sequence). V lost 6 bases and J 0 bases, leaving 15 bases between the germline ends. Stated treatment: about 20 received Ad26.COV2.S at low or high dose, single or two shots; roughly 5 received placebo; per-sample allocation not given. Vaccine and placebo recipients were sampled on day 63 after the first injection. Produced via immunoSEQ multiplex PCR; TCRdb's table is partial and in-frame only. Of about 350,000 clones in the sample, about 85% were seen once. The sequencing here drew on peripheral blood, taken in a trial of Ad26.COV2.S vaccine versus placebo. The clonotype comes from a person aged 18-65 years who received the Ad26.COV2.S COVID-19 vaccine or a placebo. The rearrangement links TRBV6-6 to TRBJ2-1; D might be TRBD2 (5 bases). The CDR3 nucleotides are TGTGCCAGCAGCTCCCTGTTAGGGAGCTCCTACAATGAGCAGTTCTTC. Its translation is CASSSLLGSSYNEQFF.